This T cell receptor beta chain was observed in a study of regulatory T cells in long-lasting Graves disease (TCRdb year 2021). Notes on the research overall: Antithyroid drugs had been taken for less than 3 months by newly diagnosed Graves' disease patients. Peripheral blood TCR sequencing and RNA sequencing compared persistent Graves' disease patients with newly diagnosed Graves' disease patients. The study was registered as a clinical trial and conducted in China. A total of roughly 35 samples underwent TCR sequencing, from around 13 patients with persistent Graves' disease and approximately 20 patients with newly diagnosed Graves' disease. What the study reported, not specific to this receptor: TRBV28, TRBJ1-2 and TRBJ2-5 were preferentially used in persistent disease, while TRBV20-1 and TRBJ2-1 were favored in newly diagnosed disease. A larger number of public clonotypes was shared among persistent patients (around 2,500) than among newly diagnosed patients (roughly 1,000). Compared with newly diagnosed patients, patients with persistent Graves' disease had lower TCR Shannon entropy and fewer highly expanded clones, which suggests clonal expansion. Sequencing and analysis were restricted to the TCR beta chain. As a limitation, the authors acknowledged that the small sample size may reduce accuracy. Peripheral blood alone was examined, since thyroid tissue, which constituted the primary lesion, could not be accessed.

This clonotype was detected many times. The target of this receptor is not known. No much larger clone exists at a distance of one base, and base qualities are not known. CDR1 SGHTA and CDR2 FQGNSA are derived from the germline V gene. From its cysteine to its phenylalanine, the CDR3 spans 18 amino acids. Left in the record is the CDR3 DNA by itself, 54 bases read in frame from the first base. The junction shows trimming of 3 bases on V and 1 base on J, and the gene matches do not reach 8 bases of it. The label giving this sample's time point can be read as: newly diagnosed GD, antithyroid drugs for less than 3 months. For both TCR sequencing and RNA sequencing, RNA was extracted from PBMCs in TRIzol. Graves' disease was diagnosed according to American Thyroid Association guidelines. Patients for the study were recruited at an endocrinology department in Xi'an, China. Each patient gave 8.5 to 9.5 milliliters of peripheral blood, collected in an EDTA anticoagulant tube. Ficoll Paque Plus density gradient separation was used to isolate PBMCs, and no additional T cell sorting was done. An Agilent 2100 Bioanalyzer and agarose gel were used to check RNA quality, and a NanoDrop 2000 was used to measure RNA concentration.

The library was prepared using multiplex PCR. The sample was run on an Illumina HiSeq 4000. CDR3 regions were amplified by Arm-PCR with iRepertoire HTBI primers to construct TCR beta libraries. PCR products were gel purified before sequencing. In the paper's pipeline: Across samples, approximately 68 TRBV and roughly 15 TRBJ segments were identified and used for gene usage analysis of CDR3 amino acid clonotypes. COPE and FqMerger were used to merge filtered high-quality paired reads into contigs. BLAST was used to align contigs to the IMGT TRBV, TRBD and TRBJ reference genes, and CDR3 was defined following IMGT. Any clonotype with a frequency above 0.1% was counted as a highly expanded clone. Repertoire diversity was measured by Shannon entropy, and V-J evenness by the Gini coefficient. Clonotypes shared by more than one individual were considered public. Using fastp at Q25 and MiXCR, TCRdb reprocessed the public reads and kept productive beta chains. Identical CDR3 proteins give one entry, which carries the most common genes and DNA. TCRdb's processing, not the authors' own work, is the source of the V and J calls. The sample records about 300,000 distinct CDR3 sequences, about 18% of which are singletons. Jointly, the top ten make up more than 30% of the sample.

The receptor chain draws on TRBV7-2 and TRBJ1-6, with 8 junctional bases fitting TRBD1. The sequences come from peripheral blood mononuclear cells (PBMCs), collected at new diagnosis, from a patient treated with antithyroid drugs. This TCR was recovered from a female donor with Graves disease. The DNA sequence is as follows: TGTGCCAGCAGCTTCAGACAGGGGACGGGGTCCTATAATTCACCCCTCCACTTT. It specifies CASSFRQGTGSYNSPLHF.